This TCR beta chain was found in a study of cytomegalovirus exposure and HLA in healthy donors (TCRdb year 2017). Regarding the study in general: An earlier analysis of several hundred of the donors reported approximately 260 Gb of sequence data and around 120 million unique TCR beta sequences obtained from some 170 million T cells. Roughly 300 gigabases of sequencing data and approximately 85 million unique TCR sequences were included in an early release covering 550 to 800 HLA-typed donors. Of the 398 genotyped donors, more than 75% were placed in the genetic ancestry cluster associated with self-reported Caucasian donors. The study aimed to test whether cataloging public T cell receptors could reveal signatures of past pathogen exposure. The study used immunosequencing to profile the T cell repertoires of several hundred subjects and linked those repertoires to cytomegalovirus serostatus. Besides the first cohort of around 700 subjects, a separate validation cohort made up of over 100 different subjects was used. To predict cytomegalovirus infection status, the study brought together high-throughput TCR immunosequencing, statistical association of individual TCRs with disease status, and machine learning. In a later analysis, previously published TCR beta repertoires from about 640 donors were re-analyzed and high-resolution HLA genotyping was added so that TCR occurrence patterns could be studied. Rather than using new phenotypic data, the later analysis identified candidate immune exposures from TCR beta sequences and from how often those sequences occurred across donors. An earlier analysis of 587 of the donors used high-throughput TCR beta sequencing to judge whether each TCR beta V gene segment behaved as functional or pseudogenic. Donor age, sex, ethnicity and CMV serostatus were compiled together with the repertoire data. A later genetic analysis took genome-wide SNP genotypes for about three fifths of the 666 donors and used that subset as a discovery cohort. All discovery cohort repertoires had been generated on a single sequencing platform. HLA typing covered class I and class II loci at four-digit resolution. The number of typed donors differed by locus: about 620-640 for A, B, C, DRB1 and DQB1; approximately 520 for DQA1; approximately 600 for DPA1; and about 470 for DPB1. Four to six DR-DQ haplotypes were handled as single units for association and clustering, since linkage in the cohort was strong. Among roughly 370 genotyped donors of the cohort, an average of about 240,000 unique TCR beta nucleotide sequences were sequenced per donor, around 20% of them non-productive. Points the paper makes about the study in general: In a later analysis, the rate of TCR association differed among HLA loci, with DRB1 alleles having the most associated TCRs and HLA-C alleles having the fewest. Some IMGT-functional V segments, including TRBV6-2 and TRBV6-3, could not be distinguished by the 87-base-pair reads and were therefore excluded. In the study, 150 to 200 TCR beta chains were listed as associated with cytomegalovirus. Presence/absence analyses assumed roughly uniform sequencing depth across donors, an assumption that may not hold. The cohort was sequenced for TCR beta chains only, and without alpha or paired-chain data the features that could be detected were limited. Across donors, most TCR sequences were observed very rarely, whereas some public TCRs were present in many individuals. Compared with equally common non-associated chains, HLA-associated TCR beta chains in a later analysis were more clonally expanded and had lower generation probabilities. A group of highly shared sequence variants was considered likely to be a technical artifact of the sequencing pipeline. In a later genetic analysis, fewer N-insertions in productive TCRs were reported among donors in an Asian-associated ancestry cluster than the approximately 670-donor mean. Because HLA typing was missing for some donors at each locus, association tests included only the typed subset. The classifier was reported to diagnose cytomegalovirus status with high specificity and sensitivity in both the original cohort and the validation cohort. According to a later analysis, most CMV-associated TCR beta chains appeared to be HLA-restricted, and the HLA associations seemed to be driven largely by CMV exposure. A later analysis associated approximately 17,000 TCR beta sequences with specific HLA alleles at a false discovery rate of 0.05. In a later analysis, several top co-occurrence clusters were reported to appear linked to parvovirus B19, influenza, CMV and Epstein-Barr virus. Correlated functional status among segregating V segments might be attributable to linkage disequilibrium, but an unknown experimental factor could not be ruled out. Assigning TCR associations to individual alleles was difficult when HLA alleles, especially DR and DQ, strongly co-occurred. The authors suggested that the approach could potentially be extended to other disease states and immunological phenotypes. V-gene and J-gene trimming of TCR beta chains was associated with a missense DCLRE1C variant in a later genetic analysis, and the association was replicated in an independent cohort. For the cohort, immune exposure information was limited to CMV serostatus. In vitro tests confirmed that a few of the cytomegalovirus-associated TCR beta chains recognize cytomegalovirus antigens. A further reported finding was that TCR beta sequences accurately predicted the HLA-A and HLA-B alleles for most subjects in the first cohort. Because counts were too low, approximately 15 rarely observed V segments, including chromosome 9 orphons, were excluded from the earlier analysis of around 590 of the donors. In an earlier analysis of 500 to 650 of the donors, most TCR beta V segments appeared in productive rearrangements about 87% or about 30% of the time, broadly matching IMGT annotations.

From the cysteine through the phenylalanine, the CDR3 covers 13 amino acids. Only the CDR3 portion is preserved as DNA: 39 bases, with reading frame beginning at the first base. Per the germline V gene, SGHRS is the CDR1 and YFSETQ is the CDR2. V loses 4 bases, J loses 7 bases, and the germline ends lie 14 bases apart. Of note for this clone: Its antigen remains undetermined. No base quality values were provided; no much bigger clone lies one nucleotide off.

The cohort was made up of 500 to 850 healthy bone marrow donors. At the time of sampling, all cohort members were nominally healthy, though unrecorded immune exposures were likely present. The donor was CMV seronegative and was included in the group of several hundred seronegative cohort members. Every donor gave a peripheral blood sample, and the peripheral blood mononuclear cells from that sample were used for TCR beta sequencing. Genomic DNA was extracted from the blood cell samples with the Qiagen DNeasy Blood Extraction Kit. Libraries were constructed by the immunoSEQ multiplex PCR assay. For the multiplex PCR, a mixture combining 60 forward primers for TCR Vbeta segments and 13 reverse primers for TCR Jbeta segments was used. The CDR3 region of rearranged TCR beta genes was amplified from genomic DNA by a multiplex PCR assay. Amplified TCR beta libraries were sequenced as 87-base-pair reads on the Illumina HiSeq System. As for the authors' bioinformatics: A later analysis counted some 74 million unique TCR beta chains across the 640 or so repertoires, and roughly 10 million of these chains were shared by at least two donors. To remove PCR and sequencing errors, raw reads were error-corrected and collapsed into unique sequences using a nearest-neighbor algorithm that merged closely related sequences. CDR3 sequences were aligned to IMGT reference sequences to assign V, D and J gene segments. For a sequence to be retained, a match of at least six nucleotides to both a V gene segment and a J gene segment was required. Rearrangements were called productive when the CDR3 lacked stop codons and stayed in frame with V and J; all others were non-productive. Following IMGT convention, CDR3 was defined as the stretch from the second conserved V-encoded cysteine up to the conserved J-encoded phenylalanine. The earlier analysis of 500 to 750 of the donors excluded any sequence lacking an unambiguous match to a single V gene segment. In an earlier analysis of several hundred of the donors, a V segment was called functional when productive rearrangements were above 56.7%, and segregating when the standard deviation between donors exceeded 5%. A statistical classification framework was built to diagnose cytomegalovirus status from the catalog of TCR beta chain sequences. In a later analysis, TCR nucleotide sequences were compared against IMGT/GENE-DB human TR gene sequences so that V and J genes could be assigned. A later analysis assigned CDR3 sequences and most-parsimonious VDJ recombination scenarios with the TCRdist pipeline. In a later analysis, each TCR beta chain was defined by its CDR3 amino acid sequence together with its V-gene family, and reads lacking a unique V-gene family were excluded. In a later analysis, 500 to 700 highly shared, low-generation-probability nucleotide sequences were removed to address suspected cross-contamination and a sequencing artifact. In a later analysis, a clonal expansion index was calculated for each public chain from normalized within-repertoire ranks of inferred template counts. A later analysis computed generation probabilities with a VDJ recombination model fitted to out-of-frame rearrangements, and checked the results against IGoR. A later analysis scored TCR-TCR, TCR-HLA and TCR-CMV co-occurrence with hypergeometric tests, applying a repertoire-size bias correction to TCR pairs. A later analysis estimated false discovery rates by permuting HLA or CMV assignments 20 times. In a later analysis, co-occurring TCRs were grouped using DBSCAN, with TCRdist sequence similarity added in when clustering inside HLA-allele-positive subsets. Repertoires with fewer than 30,000 or more than 120,000 public chains were left out of co-occurrence clustering, as were about 5 repertoires with anomalous nucleotide sharing. The source is immuneACCESS, and TCRdb retained only in-frame sequences with V and J called. Part of the clones is not carried over; for the studies checked, unresolved V genes explain less than half of this, and the remainder is unexplained. That table furnishes V, J and clone size, whereas the DNA furnished D and trimming. The sample records some 90,000 clones, under 85% of which are singletons. Of the sample, 2.7% falls within the top ten clones.

The chain joins TRBV5-1 to TRBJ1-1; the D segment cannot be called with confidence. Sequencing input: PBMCs. The clonotype originates from a man aged 30 to 45 in good health and CMV-seronegative. The CDR3 in this case is CASSPLGRVEAFF. The nucleotides are TGCGCCAGCAGCCCGCTAGGGAGGGTTGAAGCTTTCTTT.